The 14 T cell receptor beta chains below come from one sample, sequenced in a study of T cells in Graves' hyperthyroidism and ophthalmopathy (dated by TCRdb to the late 2010s). Libraries were built with multiplex PCR. Sequenced using an Illumina HiSeq 2000. Amplification of TCR beta CDR3 regions was carried out from RNA transcripts. The TCR CDR3 was subjected to a first round of RT-PCR using the HTBI primer set and the Qiagen OneStep RT-PCR kit. TCRdb trimmed public reads at Q25 via fastp, called clones via MiXCR and kept in-frame beta chains. Every CDR3 protein is listed once, alongside the most common genes and DNA of its rows. Present in this sample are about 560,000 distinct CDR3 sequences, around 15% of which were seen just once. Approximately 20% of the sample is held by the ten biggest clonotypes. Sequences were obtained from blood. The receptor source for this set is a young woman with Graves' hyperthyroidism.

This clonotype was observed a handful of times. V gene TRBV20-1 combines with J gene TRBJ1-6; unclear D gene. The germline CDR1 and CDR2 sequences are DFQATT and SNEGSKA (reference sequence). V lost 0 bases to trimming and J lost 7 bases, with 10 bases between them. The CDR3 contains 14 residues. The CDR3 loop is CSARDQTGNSPLHF. The CDR3 DNA sequence: TGCAGTGCTAGAGATCAGACCGGGAATTCACCCCTCCACTTT.

This clonotype was picked up a small number of times. This chain uses TRBV6-5 with TRBJ1-5; D is perhaps TRBD1 (5 bases). This CDR3 is built from 15 residues. Germline-derived CDR1 and CDR2 are MNHEY and SVGAGI. V shed 0 bases and J shed 3 bases, with 9 bases lying between them. This CDR3 is CASSYSQGNNQPQHF. CDR3 bases: TGTGCCAGCAGTTACTCTCAGGGTAACAATCAGCCCCAGCATTTT.

This clonotype has at least ten counts. The chain employs TRBV2 and TRBJ2-7; the match to TRBD1 covers 7 bases. Per the germline V gene, CDR1 is SNHLY and CDR2 is FYNNEI. J lost 4 bases, V lost 8 bases, and 8 bases had no gene match. The CDR3 runs to 13 residues. CDR3 sequence: CASSPQGLYEQYF. CDR3 nucleotide sequence: TGTGCCAGCTCCCCACAGGGGTTGTACGAGCAGTACTTC.

This clonotype was recorded at least ten times. DNA for the CDR3: TGCGCCAGCAGCCGCGGACTAGCGGGAGTTGGCACAGATACGCAGTATTTT. It translates to CASSRGLAGVGTDTQYF. The gene calls are TRBV5-1 and TRBJ2-3; TRBD2 matches at 13 bases. CDR1 is SGHRS and CDR2 is YFSETQ in the germline V gene. The CDR3 totals 17 residues. The V and J ends lost 4 bases and 1 base, in that order; junction bases with no gene match: 6.

Ten or more counts support this clonotype. The rearrangement joins TRBV20-1 to TRBJ2-3, with unresolved D. Per the germline V gene, CDR1 is DFQATT and CDR2 is SNEGSKA (reference sequence). Trimming shortened V by 2 bases and J by 5 bases, and 8 bases separated the two germline ends. The CDR3 has 12 residues. CDR3 DNA sequence: TGCAGTGCTAGACGGGTGGGAGATACGCAGTATTTT. It specifies CSARRVGDTQYF.

In its sample, this clonotype was seen many times. The chain employs TRBV6-2 or TRBV6-3 and TRBJ2-7; 7 bases align to TRBD2. Trimming cost V 2 bases and J 2 bases; bases outside gene matches: 6. This CDR3 region has 15 residues. Germline-derived CDR1 and CDR2 are MNHEY and SVGEGT. The CDR3 loop is CASSYLASGAYEQYF. In nucleotides, the CDR3 is TGTGCCAGCAGTTACCTGGCTAGCGGCGCCTACGAGCAGTACTTC.

The chain carries TRBV18 and TRBJ2-3, with TRBD1 identical over 7 bases. The J segment lost 3 bases and the V segment lost 6 bases, leaving 6 bases of the junction unmatched. From germline, CDR1 is KGHSH and CDR2 LQKENI. The CDR3 covers 14 residues. The CDR3 loop reads CASSDTGETDTQYF. CDR3 DNA: TGTGCCAGCTCGGATACAGGGGAGACAGATACGCAGTATTTT.

This clonotype turned up a few times. The gene calls are TRBV7-9 and TRBJ2-2, with 9 bases identical to TRBD2. The CDR3 covers 20 residues. CDR1 and CDR2 (germline): SEHNR, FQNEAQ (reference sequence). The V and J ends lost 5 bases and 2 bases, in that order; junction bases with no gene match: 18. CDR3: CASSREFGSGGRLNTGELFF. Here the CDR3 DNA reads TGTGCCAGCAGCCGCGAATTTGGGAGCGGGGGGCGCCTAAACACCGGGGAGCTGTTTTTT.

This clonotype was seen more than once but under ten times. The V call is TRBV9, the J call TRBJ1-1; D is unresolved. Germline V lookup: CDR1 SGDLS, CDR2 YYNGEE. The CDR3 extends over 15 amino acids. Deletions cut 1 base from V and 4 bases from J, with 14 bases between. In DNA, the CDR3 is TGTGCCAGCAGCGTACTGCCCGTTTTGGGCACTGAAGCTTTCTTT. Its protein is CASSVLPVLGTEAFF.

The chain joins TRBV9 to TRBJ1-1; 7 nucleotides line up with TRBD1. The V segment lost 4 bases and the J segment 3 bases; nucleotides outside the gene matches: 12. The CDR3 spans 16 residues. Germline lookup yields CDR1 SGDLS and CDR2 YYNGEE. CDR3 residues: CASSTDRRGRHTEAFF. CDR3 bases: TGTGCCAGCAGCACAGATAGGAGGGGGCGGCACACTGAAGCTTTCTTT.

This clonotype was counted ten times or more. The chain uses TRBV12-3 or TRBV12-4 and TRBJ1-1, with D perhaps matching TRBD1 (5 bases). Trimming left V 1 base short and J 4 bases short, with 10 bases between. The CDR3 extends over 14 amino acids. The CDR3 sequence is CASSLGGPSTEAFF. The DNA of the CDR3 is TGTGCCAGCAGTTTAGGGGGACCTTCCACTGAAGCTTTCTTT.

This clonotype was recorded many times. The chain couples TRBV10-3 to TRBJ2-2; 10 bases align to TRBD2. Germline V gene data show CDR1 as ENHRY and CDR2 as SYGVKD. The CDR3 is 14 residues long. Unmatched junction bases numbered 7, after V lost 10 bases and J lost 5 bases. In DNA, the CDR3 is TGTGCCACCCATCTAGCGGGAGATACCGGGGAGCTGTTTTTT. This sequence encodes CATHLAGDTGELFF.

The V call is TRBV6-2 or TRBV6-3, the J call TRBJ2-7, with 12 bases aligning to TRBD2. The length of the CDR3 is 17 residues. V lost 6 bases to trimming and J lost 2 bases; unmatched junction nucleotides: 11. Germline V gene sequence: CDR1 MNHEY, CDR2 SVGEGT. As DNA, the CDR3 is TGTGCCAGCAGCCACCCCCAGACTAGCGGGAGTCCCTACGAGCAGTACTTC. It is translated as CASSHPQTSGSPYEQYF.

This clonotype was detected only a few times. The chain combines TRBV20-1 with TRBJ2-7; either TRBD1 or TRBD2 may fit D (5 bases each). The CDR3 has 14 residues. Trimming took 5 bases from V and 2 from J, leaving 16 bases between them. The V gene's germline CDR1 is DFQATT and CDR2 SNEGSKA (reference sequence). The CDR3 nucleotides are TGCAGTGCTTTGGGTCGGGGCGACACCTACGAGCAGTACTTC. It translates to CSALGRGDTYEQYF.